Each of the 7 T cell receptor beta chains below was sequenced from the same sample in a study of beta chain features in type 1 diabetes. cDNA synthesis used the whole RNA isolate, giving expressed TCRB sequences. The repertoire was sequenced with immunoSEQ multiplex PCR; TCRdb's copy has only in-frame clones and lacks some. This sample has 360,000 or so clones; about 18% occur once, and the top ten carry 0.044%. Sequencing input: naive CD4+ T cells from blood. These receptors were collected from a young woman in good health.

This clone was recorded only once. V is TRBV5-1 and J is TRBJ1-2; 8 nucleotides agree with TRBD1. Unmatched junction bases numbered 6, after V lost 6 bases and J lost 8 bases. Germline V gives CDR1 SGHRS, CDR2 YFSETQ. This CDR3 is 12 amino acids long. This CDR3 reads CASKLQGEGYTF. Written as DNA, the CDR3 is TGCGCCAGCAAGCTACAGGGGGAAGGCTACACCTTC.

This clone was seen a single time. V usage is TRBV5-1 and J usage is TRBJ1-4; the match to TRBD1 covers 7 bases. CDR3 length: 15 residues. V lost 0 bases, J lost 3 bases, and 2 bases stayed unmatched. Germline lookup yields CDR1 SGHRS and CDR2 YFSETQ. The CDR3 coding sequence is TGCGCCAGCAGCTTGGTCGGGACAGCTAATGAAAAACTGTTTTTT. Its translation: CASSLVGTANEKLFF. Together with reference TRBV5-1 and TRBJ1-4, the CDR3 gives the full variable domain: KAGVTQTPRYLIKTRGQQVTLSCSPISGHRSVSWYQQTPGQGLQFLFEYFSETQRNKGNFPGRFSGRQFSNSRSEMNVSTLELGDSALYLCASSLVGTANEKLFFGSGTQLSVL.

There are a few counts of this clone. The V and J genes are TRBV7-3 and TRBJ2-5, with a weak D call TRBD2 (6 bases). V was cut by 5 bases and J by 5 bases, with 15 bases left in between. Per the germline V gene, CDR1 is SGHTA and CDR2 is FQGTGA. The CDR3 is 14 residues long. The chain's CDR3 is CASSPGGPRETQYF. The CDR3 coding sequence is TGTGCCAGCAGCCCCGGGGGACCCCGGGAGACCCAGTACTTC.

In its sample, this clone was seen a few times. This chain uses TRBV7-2 with TRBJ1-4; 9 positions agree with TRBD1. CDR1 and CDR2 from the germline V gene are SGHTA and FQGNSA. The CDR3 totals 15 residues. J lost 4 bases, V lost 2 bases, and 2 bases had no gene match. DNA of the CDR3: TGTGCCAGCAGCTTATGGGGACAGGGTAATGAAAAACTGTTTTTT. Protein product: CASSLWGQGNEKLFF.

This clone was counted only a few times. V is TRBV11-2 and J is TRBJ2-1; 9 bases line up with TRBD1. From germline, CDR1 is SGHAT and CDR2 FQNNGV. This CDR3 has 17 residues. J gave up 2 bases and V 1 base, and 6 bases lay outside the gene matches. The CDR3 DNA reads TGTGCCAGCAGCTTAGTGGGGACAGGGAGTCCCTACAATGAGCAGTTCTTC. Translation gives CASSLVGTGSPYNEQFF.

This clone was found a few times. The CDR3 sequence is CASTIPQGFGYTF. The CDR3 bases are TGTGCCAGCACCATACCCCAGGGATTCGGCTACACCTTC. This rearrangement joins TRBV6-6 to TRBJ1-2; possibly TRBD1 for D (5 bases). The V gene's germline CDR1 is MNHNY and CDR2 SVGAGI (reference sequence). CDR3 size: 13 residues. The ends were cut back, 7 bases at V and 8 bases at J, with 17 bases in the middle.

V and J are TRBV6-1 and TRBJ2-5, with TRBD1 matching over 10 bases. With V trimmed by 2 bases and J by 4 bases, 7 bases remained unmatched. The CDR3 runs to 16 residues. CDR1 is MNHNS, CDR2 SASEGT, per germline. CDR3 sequence reads: CASSERIGTGAETQYF. The CDR3 DNA reads TGTGCCAGCAGTGAACGTATAGGGACAGGGGCAGAGACCCAGTACTTC.